One sample yielded the 30 T cell receptor beta chains listed below, sequenced in a study of CD8 T cells in Susac syndrome. When the RNA was reverse transcribed, random hexamers were used with an input of roughly 0.5 to 1 ug. TCRdb used MiXCR to reprocess the immunoSEQ multiplex PCR reads, holding one entry per CDR3 protein. The repertoire holds about 190,000 distinct CDR3 sequences, with 91% as singletons. The sequencing sample was made of CD4+ T cells from PBMCs. The receptors stem from a human donor with Susac syndrome.

This rearrangement joins TRBV27 to TRBJ2-5; the D gene is possibly TRBD2 (6 bases). The V end was cut by 6 bases, the J end by 2 bases, with 7 bases between. The V gene's germline CDR1 is MNHEY and CDR2 SMNVEV (reference sequence). CDR3 length: 12 residues. The chain's CDR3 is CASRRDQETQYF. The CDR3 bases are TGTGCCAGCAGGCGGGATCAAGAGACCCAGTACTTC.

The J gene is TRBJ1-1, the V gene TRBV30; weak D call: TRBD1 (6 bases). CDR1 and CDR2 from the germline V gene are GTSNPN and SVGIG (reference sequence). V dropped 5 bases and J dropped 7 bases, with 11 bases sitting between them. The CDR3 has 11 amino acids. CDR3 sequence: CAWRWDNEAFF. CDR3 bases: TGTGCCTGGCGCTGGGACAATGAAGCTTTCTTT.

The CDR3 DNA follows: TGCGCCAGCAGCTTGGACCGTAATGAAAAACTGTTTTTT. Protein: CASSLDRNEKLFF. The chain is built from TRBV5-1 and TRBJ1-4; D is unclear. CDR1 is SGHRS and CDR2 is YFSETQ in the germline V gene. CDR3 size: 13 residues. Trimming removed 0 bases from V and 4 bases from J, with 4 bases in between.

The chain couples TRBV9 to TRBJ2-7; TRBD1 matches 7 bases. The CDR3 length is 14 residues. V gave up 3 bases and J gave up 2 bases; unmatched junction bases: 5. In germline, CDR1 is SGDLS, CDR2 YYNGEE. The CDR3 here is CASSETGSTYEQYF. The DNA for the CDR3 is TGTGCCAGCAGCGAGACAGGGTCCACCTACGAGCAGTACTTC.

In its sample, this clonotype was seen once. This rearrangement joins TRBV28 to TRBJ2-5, with 9 bases matching TRBD1. Unmatched junction bases numbered 11, after V lost 5 bases and J lost 4 bases. The CDR3 spans 16 residues. The germline V gene has CDR1 MDHEN and CDR2 SYDVKM. The DNA for the CDR3 is TGTGCCAGCAGTCAACGTACAGGGGGCAACGTAGAGACCCAGTACTTC. Amino acid sequence: CASSQRTGGNVETQYF. Together with reference TRBV28 and TRBJ2-5, the CDR3 gives the full variable domain: DVKVTQSSRYLVKRTGEKVFLECVQDMDHENMFWYRQDPGLGLRLIYFSYDVKMKEKGDIPEGYSVSREKKERFSLILESASTNQTSMYLCASSQRTGGNVETQYFGPGTRLLVL.

Only a few counts were recorded for this clonotype. The J gene is TRBJ2-7, the V gene TRBV4-3; a possible D gene is TRBD2 (5 bases). The CDR3 is 16 residues long. V lost 1 base and J 0 bases, leaving 13 bases between the germline ends. The V gene's germline CDR1 is LGHNA and CDR2 YSLEER. The CDR3 loop is CASSQAPSRISYEQYF. Here the CDR3 DNA reads TGCGCCAGCAGCCAAGCCCCTAGCAGGATCTCCTACGAGCAGTACTTC.

This chain uses TRBV11-2 with TRBJ2-1; 7 bases line up with TRBD2. From germline, CDR1 is SGHAT and CDR2 FQNNGV. The CDR3 is 14 amino acids. With 5 bases clipped from V and 5 bases from J, the junction kept 6 bases outside the gene matches. DNA for the CDR3: TGTGCCAGCAGCCACTGGGGACTAAACAATGAGCAGTTCTTC. It is translated as CASSHWGLNNEQFF.

This clonotype came up once. The rearrangement joins TRBV24-1 to TRBJ1-1; D not certain. The CDR3 is made up of 13 amino acids. CDR1 and CDR2 (germline): KGHDR, SFDVKD. V dropped 0 bases and J dropped 6 bases, with 7 bases sitting between them. The CDR3 region is CATSDLKGSEAFF. The DNA for the CDR3 is TGTGCCACCAGTGATTTGAAGGGATCTGAAGCTTTCTTT.

This clonotype was observed a handful of times. The rearrangement joins TRBV7-8 to TRBJ2-7, with 12 positions matching TRBD2. The CDR3 runs to 15 residues. Germline assignment: CDR1 SGHVS and CDR2 FQNEAQ. V shed 4 bases and J 3 bases; nucleotides not matched to a gene: 4. CDR3 sequence (DNA): TGTGCCAGCAGCTGGAGACTAGCGGGGGACTACGAGCAGTACTTC. It specifies CASSWRLAGDYEQYF. Supplemented by reference TRBV7-8 and TRBJ2-7, the full variable domain reads GAGVSQSPRYKVAKRGQDVALRCDPISGHVSLFWYQQALGQGPEFLTYFQNEAQLDKSGLPSDRFFAERPEGSVSTLKIQRTQQEDSAVYLCASSWRLAGDYEQYFGPGTRLTVT.

The chain links TRBV20-1 to TRBJ2-7; D gene uncertain. The CDR3 is 9 residues long. Germline lookup yields CDR1 DFQATT and CDR2 SNEGSKA (reference sequence). V lost 6 bases to trimming and J lost 6 bases, with 6 bases between them. The CDR3 spells CSATAEQYF. The CDR3 DNA reads TGCAGTGCCACCGCCGAGCAGTACTTC.

This chain connects TRBV4-1 to TRBJ1-4, with D possibly TRBD1 on 5 matching bases. CDR3 size: 15 residues. Between the trimmed V and J ends, which lost 2 bases and 5 bases, there was a span of 12 bases. Looked up from germline, CDR1 is MGHRA and CDR2 is YSYEKL. This CDR3 is CASSQRDYLNEKLFF. Written as DNA, the CDR3 is TGCGCCAGCAGCCAACGGGACTACTTAAATGAAAAACTGTTTTTT.

CDR3 DNA sequence: TGTGCCAGCAGCTATCCCTTTTCGGCGGGTGGGGCCAACGTCCTGACTTTC. Translated: CASSYPFSAGGANVLTF. The chain has TRBV28 and TRBJ2-6, with D perhaps TRBD2 (5 bases). Trimming removed 6 bases at V and 3 bases at J, with 18 bases between. CDR3 size: 17 residues. Germline V gene lookup returns CDR1 MDHEN and CDR2 SYDVKM.

The gene calls are TRBV25-1 and TRBJ1-2, with no clear D. V was clipped by 2 bases and J by 3 bases, with 13 bases between them. The CDR3 length is 15 residues. CDR1 is MGHDK and CDR2 is SYGVNS in the germline V gene. The CDR3 DNA sequence: TGTGCCAGCAGTGAAGGCAGGTTTTTTGACTATGGCTACACCTTC. Encoded protein: CASSEGRFFDYGYTF.

The gene calls are TRBV5-6 and TRBJ2-5; D possibly corresponds to TRBD2 (5 bases). Trimming cost V 0 bases and J 5 bases, with 14 bases left between them. Germline V gene lookup returns CDR1 SGHDT and CDR2 YYEEEE. CDR3 size: 15 residues. Here the CDR3 reads CASSLAKASGETQYF. The CDR3 DNA reads as TGTGCCAGCAGCTTGGCCAAGGCTTCGGGGGAGACCCAGTACTTC.

This clonotype was observed a single time. The CDR3 DNA reads TGTGCCAGCTCAGCTACCGGGACTAGAAACACCGGGGAGCTGTTTTTT. Residues: CASSATGTRNTGELFF. The V and J genes are TRBV18 and TRBJ2-2; 8 bases agree with TRBD2. V trimming: 5 bases; J trimming: 2 bases; junction bases outside the gene matches: 7. Germline assignment: CDR1 KGHSH and CDR2 LQKENI. CDR3 length: 16 amino acids. The whole variable domain, filled in from reference TRBV18 and TRBJ2-2, reads NAGVMQNPRHLVRRRGQEARLRCSPMKGHSHVYWYRQLPEEGLKFMVYLQKENIIDESGMPKERFSAEFPKEGPSILRIQQVVRGDSAAYFCASSATGTRNTGELFFGEGSRLTVL.

This clonotype came up once. The rearrangement uses TRBV27 and TRBJ2-3; TRBD2 is a possible D gene (6 bases). The germline V and J ends were trimmed by 2 bases and 2 bases, with 11 bases remaining between them. CDR3 length: 15 amino acids. CDR1 is MNHEY, CDR2 SMNVEV, per germline (reference sequence). The CDR3 DNA sequence: TGTGCCAGCAGTTTACTAGCGAGATACACAGATACGCAGTATTTT. This codes for CASSLLARYTDTQYF.

V gene TRBV5-1 combines with J gene TRBJ2-3, with unresolved D. The CDR3 has 15 amino acids. Germline V gene sequence: CDR1 SGHRS, CDR2 YFSETQ. V lost 2 bases and J lost 0, with 10 bases in between. This chain's CDR3 is CASSFGISSTDTQYF. The CDR3 DNA sequence: TGCGCCAGCAGCTTTGGGATTTCTAGCACAGATACGCAGTATTTT. The variable domain in full, with the rest retrieved from reference TRBV5-1 and TRBJ2-3, is KAGVTQTPRYLIKTRGQQVTLSCSPISGHRSVSWYQQTPGQGLQFLFEYFSETQRNKGNFPGRFSGRQFSNSRSEMNVSTLELGDSALYLCASSFGISSTDTQYFGPGTRLTVL.

The rearrangement links TRBV2 to TRBJ1-4; 10 positions match TRBD1. The CDR3 is 13 amino acids. Looked up from germline, CDR1 is SNHLY and CDR2 is FYNNEI. The ends lost 11 bases at V and 8 bases at J; junction bases unmatched: 8. For the CDR3, the DNA is TGTGCCGGAAGAGGACAGGGGGTCGAAAAACTGTTTTTT. Protein product: CAGRGQGVEKLFF.

The gene calls are TRBV6-2 or TRBV6-3 and TRBJ1-2; perhaps TRBD1 as D (6 bases). The CDR3 runs to 14 residues. Germline values: CDR1 MNHEY, CDR2 SVGEGT. Trimming left V 6 bases short and J 4 bases short, with 15 bases between. The CDR3 spells CASSQSGGSYGYTF. In DNA form, the CDR3 reads TGTGCCAGCAGCCAGTCGGGGGGCAGCTATGGCTACACCTTC.

The chain recombines TRBV28 with TRBJ1-4, with a tentative D call TRBD1 (5 bases). CDR3 length equals 13 residues. The germline V gene encodes CDR1 MDHEN and CDR2 SYDVKM. Trimming removed 4 bases at V and 3 bases at J, with 6 bases between. Here the CDR3 DNA reads TGTGCCAGCAGTTCCAGGGCTAATGAAAAACTGTTTTTT. Its protein is CASSSRANEKLFF.

The V and J genes are TRBV30 and TRBJ2-7; 7 bases fit TRBD1. V shed 3 bases, J shed 5 bases, and the junction held 7 bases outside the gene matches. The CDR3 has 13 amino acids. Germline V gives CDR1 GTSNPN, CDR2 SVGIG (reference sequence). CDR3 in amino acids: CAWRATGRNEQYF. CDR3 nucleotide sequence: TGTGCCTGGAGGGCGACAGGGCGGAACGAGCAGTACTTC.

Remarks on this clonotype: At one boundary the junction diverges from the germline segment, which might be a read error. V usage is TRBV5-6 and J usage is TRBJ1-1; D is possibly TRBD1 (6 bases). The germline V gene encodes CDR1 SGHDT and CDR2 YYEEEE. This CDR3 comprises 11 residues. In DNA form, the CDR3 reads TGTGCCAGCAGCTGGGACACCGAAGCTTTCTTT. It encodes CASSWDTEAFF.

This chain links TRBV4-2 with TRBJ2-1; 10 nucleotides line up with TRBD1. The CDR3 sequence is 15 residues long. With 4 bases clipped from V and 6 bases from J, the junction kept 6 bases outside the gene matches. CDR1 and CDR2 from the germline V gene are LGHNA and YNFKEQ. CDR3 residues: CASSPRQGAVNEQFF. DNA for the CDR3: TGTGCCAGCAGCCCCCGACAGGGGGCCGTCAATGAGCAGTTCTTC.

The chain links TRBV5-1 to TRBJ1-4; D is unclear. Germline V gene sequence: CDR1 SGHRS, CDR2 YFSETQ. The CDR3 sequence is 15 residues long. Trimming shortened V by 0 bases and J by 10 bases, and 16 bases separated the two germline ends. In DNA form, the CDR3 reads TGCGCCAGCAGCTTGGTGGAGGGAAGTACTGGAAAACTGTTTTTT. It specifies CASSLVEGSTGKLFF. Filled out from reference TRBV5-1 and TRBJ1-4, the complete variable domain reads KAGVTQTPRYLIKTRGQQVTLSCSPISGHRSVSWYQQTPGQGLQFLFEYFSETQRNKGNFPGRFSGRQFSNSRSEMNVSTLELGDSALYLCASSLVEGSTGKLFFGSGTQLSVL.

There are a few counts of this clonotype. This rearrangement joins TRBV2 to TRBJ1-3; 9 positions agree with TRBD1. This CDR3 is 15 amino acids long. J was trimmed by 4 bases and V by 5 bases; bases with no gene match: 6. Germline loops: CDR1 SNHLY, CDR2 FYNNEI. The CDR3 region has the DNA TGTGCCAGCAGTCCTGGACAGGGGCGAGGAAACACCATATATTTT. Its translation: CASSPGQGRGNTIYF.

The rearrangement uses TRBV15 and TRBJ2-7; no clear D gene. CDR1 LNHNV and CDR2 YYDKDF come from the germline V gene (reference sequence). Trimming pared 0 bases from V and 2 bases from J, leaving 2 bases between. There are 12 residues in the CDR3. The CDR3 bases are TGTGCCACCAGCAGAGACACCTACGAGCAGTACTTC. As protein: CATSRDTYEQYF.

This clonotype was seen only once. This chain connects TRBV2 to TRBJ2-2, with D uncertain. V was shortened by 4 bases and J by 0 bases, with 12 bases between the two germline ends. Germline loops: CDR1 SNHLY, CDR2 FYNNEI. This CDR3 comprises 16 residues. The DNA for the CDR3 is TGTGCCAGCAGTGGGATCAGCCCAGCGAACACCGGGGAGCTGTTTTTT. Translated, it gives CASSGISPANTGELFF. The complete variable domain, with remaining parts taken from reference TRBV2 and TRBJ2-2, reads EPEVTQTPSHQVTQMGQEVILRCVPISNHLYFYWYRQILGQKVEFLVSFYNNEISEKSEIFDDQFSVERPDGSNFTLKIRSTKLEDSAMYFCASSGISPANTGELFFGEGSRLTVL.

This chain connects TRBV11-2 to TRBJ2-7; D is unresolved. The CDR3 runs to 16 residues. Looked up from germline, CDR1 is SGHAT and CDR2 is FQNNGV. The V and J ends lost 1 base and 3 bases respectively, with 16 bases between them. The chain's CDR3 is CASSLGPGSVGYEQYF. For the CDR3, the DNA is TGTGCCAGCAGCTTAGGCCCCGGCAGTGTCGGCTACGAGCAGTACTTC.

The rearrangement links TRBV18 to TRBJ2-1; unclear D gene. The CDR3 totals 13 residues. Germline V gives CDR1 KGHSH, CDR2 LQKENI. V dropped 2 bases and J dropped 6 bases, with 8 bases sitting between them. CDR3 loop: CASSPEGPNEQFF. CDR3 DNA sequence: TGTGCCAGCTCACCAGAAGGTCCCAATGAGCAGTTCTTC.

The chain uses TRBV7-9 and TRBJ2-1; 13 positions agree with TRBD2. The CDR3 spans 13 residues. Per germline, CDR1 SEHNR and CDR2 FQNEAQ (reference sequence). Trimming at V came to 8 bases and at J to 10 bases, leaving 5 bases not matched to a gene. The CDR3 DNA sequence: TGTGCCAGCTTGGGACTAGCGGGGACCGAGCAGTTCTTC. This translates into CASLGLAGTEQFF.